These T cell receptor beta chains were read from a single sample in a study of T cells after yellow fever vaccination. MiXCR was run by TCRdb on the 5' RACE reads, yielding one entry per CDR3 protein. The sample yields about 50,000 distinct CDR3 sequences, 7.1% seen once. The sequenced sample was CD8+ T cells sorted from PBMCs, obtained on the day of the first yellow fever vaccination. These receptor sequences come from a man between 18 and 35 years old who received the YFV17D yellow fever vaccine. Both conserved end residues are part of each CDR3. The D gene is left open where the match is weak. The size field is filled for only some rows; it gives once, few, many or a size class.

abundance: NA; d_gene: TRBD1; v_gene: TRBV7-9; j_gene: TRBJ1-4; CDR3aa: CASRDNRGNEKLFF; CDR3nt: TGTGCCAGCAGAGATAACAGGGGTAATGAAAAACTGTTTTTT
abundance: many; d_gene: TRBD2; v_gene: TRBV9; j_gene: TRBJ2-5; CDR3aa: CASSVDPAGGPSETQYF; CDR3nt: TGTGCCAGCAGCGTAGATCCAGCGGGGGGGCCTTCGGAGACCCAGTACTTC
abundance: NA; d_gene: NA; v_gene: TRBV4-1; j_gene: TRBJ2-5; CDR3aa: CASSRGTSSQETQYF; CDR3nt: TGCGCCAGCAGCCGCGGGACGTCGTCCCAAGAGACCCAGTACTTC
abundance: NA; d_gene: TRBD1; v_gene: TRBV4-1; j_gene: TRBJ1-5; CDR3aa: CASSQSDRGNQPQHF; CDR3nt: TGCGCCAGCAGCCAATCCGACAGGGGAAATCAGCCCCAGCATTTT
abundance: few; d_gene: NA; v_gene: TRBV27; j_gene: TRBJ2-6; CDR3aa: CASSNSFPGQFRFSGANVLTF; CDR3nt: TGTGCCAGCAGTAACTCCTTTCCTGGACAGTTCCGCTTCTCTGGGGCCAACGTCCTGACTTTC
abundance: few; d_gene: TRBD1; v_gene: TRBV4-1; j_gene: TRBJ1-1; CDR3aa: CASSVRQGARDTEAFF; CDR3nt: TGCGCCAGCAGCGTTCGACAGGGGGCCAGGGACACTGAAGCTTTCTTT
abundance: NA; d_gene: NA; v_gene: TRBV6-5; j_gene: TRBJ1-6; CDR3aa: CASSYLGTHNSPLHF; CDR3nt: TGTGCCAGCAGTTACCTCGGGACACATAATTCACCCCTCCACTTT
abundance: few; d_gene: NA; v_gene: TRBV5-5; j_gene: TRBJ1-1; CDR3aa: CASSFQGFMSTEAFF; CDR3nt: TGTGCCAGCAGCTTTCAGGGTTTTATGTCGACTGAAGCTTTCTTT
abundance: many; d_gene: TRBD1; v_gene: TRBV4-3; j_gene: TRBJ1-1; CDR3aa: CASSRGDSTLNTEAFF; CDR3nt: TGCGCCAGCAGCCGTGGGGACAGTACGTTGAACACTGAAGCTTTCTTT
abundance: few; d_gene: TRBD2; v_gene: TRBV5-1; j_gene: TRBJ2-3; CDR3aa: CASSSPGGGRDTQYF; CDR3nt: TGCGCCAGCAGCTCCCCCGGGGGGGGTAGAGATACGCAGTATTTT
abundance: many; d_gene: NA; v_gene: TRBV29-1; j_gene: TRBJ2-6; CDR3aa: CSVGGQASGANVLTF; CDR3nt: TGCAGCGTTGGGGGTCAGGCCTCTGGGGCCAACGTCCTGACTTTC
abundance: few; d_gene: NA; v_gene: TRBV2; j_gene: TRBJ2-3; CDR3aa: CASSEPGSGDTQYF; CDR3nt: TGTGCCAGCAGTGAACCGGGCTCCGGGGATACGCAGTATTTT
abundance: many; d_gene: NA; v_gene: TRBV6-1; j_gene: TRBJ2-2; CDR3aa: CASPEGGGKKYWGNTGELFF; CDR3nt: TGTGCCAGCCCTGAAGGAGGGGGAAAAAAGTATTGGGGAAACACCGGGGAGCTGTTTTTT
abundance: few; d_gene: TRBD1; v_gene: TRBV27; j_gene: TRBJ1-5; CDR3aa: CASSQQGATGNQPQHF; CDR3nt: TGTGCCAGCAGTCAACAGGGGGCGACGGGCAATCAGCCCCAGCATTTT
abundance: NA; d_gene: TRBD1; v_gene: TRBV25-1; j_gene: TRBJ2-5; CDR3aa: CASSGQGYQETQYF; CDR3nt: TGTGCCAGCAGTGGACAGGGCTACCAAGAGACCCAGTACTTC
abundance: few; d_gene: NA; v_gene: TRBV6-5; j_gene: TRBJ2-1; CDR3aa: CASSLNRRAEQFF; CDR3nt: TGTGCCAGCAGTTTAAATCGCAGGGCTGAGCAGTTCTTC
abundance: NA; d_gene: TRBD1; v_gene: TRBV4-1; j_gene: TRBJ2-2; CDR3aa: CASSHLTGGQGRNTGELFF; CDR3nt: TGCGCCAGCAGCCACCTAACTGGGGGACAGGGAAGAAACACCGGGGAGCTGTTTTTT
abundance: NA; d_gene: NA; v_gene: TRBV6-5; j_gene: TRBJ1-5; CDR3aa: CASSYSKWEHQPQHF; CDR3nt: TGTGCCAGCAGTTACTCGAAATGGGAACATCAGCCCCAGCATTTT
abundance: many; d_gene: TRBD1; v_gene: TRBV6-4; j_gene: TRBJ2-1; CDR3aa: CASSPGGQGEYNEQFF; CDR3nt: TGTGCCAGCAGTCCTGGGGGACAGGGGGAGTACAATGAGCAGTTCTTC
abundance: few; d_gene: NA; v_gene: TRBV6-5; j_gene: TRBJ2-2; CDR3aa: CASSYSERLGTGELFF; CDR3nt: TGTGCCAGCAGTTACTCGGAGAGGCTCGGGACCGGGGAGCTGTTTTTT
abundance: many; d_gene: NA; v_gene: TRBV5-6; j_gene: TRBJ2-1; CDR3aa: CASSLTIDNEQFF; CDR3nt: TGTGCCAGCAGCTTAACGATAGACAATGAGCAGTTCTTC
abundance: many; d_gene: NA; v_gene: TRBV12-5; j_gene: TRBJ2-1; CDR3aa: CASGLVDSSYNEQFF; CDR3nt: TGTGCTAGTGGTTTGGTGGACAGCTCCTACAATGAGCAGTTCTTC
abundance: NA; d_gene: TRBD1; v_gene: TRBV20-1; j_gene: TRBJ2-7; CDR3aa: CSARDRGYEQYF; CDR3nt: TGCAGTGCCAGGGACAGGGGTTACGAGCAGTACTTC
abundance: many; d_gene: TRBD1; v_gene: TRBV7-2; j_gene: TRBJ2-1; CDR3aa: CASSWGQGIYNEQFF; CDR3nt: TGTGCCAGCAGCTGGGGACAGGGGATTTACAATGAGCAGTTCTTC
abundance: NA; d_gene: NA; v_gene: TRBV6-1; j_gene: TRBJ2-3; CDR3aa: CASSGWGGTDTQYF; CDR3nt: TGTGCCAGCAGTGGGTGGGGCGGCACAGATACGCAGTATTTT
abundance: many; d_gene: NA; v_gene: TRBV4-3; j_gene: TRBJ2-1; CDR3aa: CASSPDFPGSSYNEQFF; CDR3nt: TGCGCCAGCAGCCCTGATTTCCCAGGCAGCTCCTACAATGAGCAGTTCTTC
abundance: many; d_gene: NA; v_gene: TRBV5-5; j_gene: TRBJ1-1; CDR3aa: CASSWLYRNTEAFF; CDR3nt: TGTGCCAGCAGCTGGCTTTACAGGAACACTGAAGCTTTCTTT
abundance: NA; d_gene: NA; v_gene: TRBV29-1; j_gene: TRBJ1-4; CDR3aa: CSVEEREINEKLFF; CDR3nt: TGCAGCGTTGAAGAACGAGAGATAAATGAAAAACTGTTTTTT
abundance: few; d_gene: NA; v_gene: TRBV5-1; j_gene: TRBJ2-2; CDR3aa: CASSRRDTTNTGELFF; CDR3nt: TGCGCCAGCAGCCGAAGGGACACGACGAACACCGGGGAGCTGTTTTTT
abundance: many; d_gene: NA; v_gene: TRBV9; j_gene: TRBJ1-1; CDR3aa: CASSVGPGTILMNTEAFF; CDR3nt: TGTGCCAGCAGCGTAGGTCCGGGGACGATCCTAATGAACACTGAAGCTTTCTTT
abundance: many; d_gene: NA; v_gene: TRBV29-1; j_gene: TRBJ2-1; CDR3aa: CSVVPGSSYNEQFF; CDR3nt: TGCAGCGTTGTTCCAGGGAGCTCCTACAATGAGCAGTTCTTC
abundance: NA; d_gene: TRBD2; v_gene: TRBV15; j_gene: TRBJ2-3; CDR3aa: CATSRRTSGGATDTQYF; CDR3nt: TGTGCCACCAGCAGAAGGACTAGCGGGGGGGCCACAGATACGCAGTATTTT
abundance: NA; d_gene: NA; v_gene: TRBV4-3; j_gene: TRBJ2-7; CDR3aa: CASSYGANYEQYF; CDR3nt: TGCGCCAGCAGCTACGGAGCCAACTACGAGCAGTACTTC
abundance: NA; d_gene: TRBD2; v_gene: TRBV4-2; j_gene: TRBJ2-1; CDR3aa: CASRVGTSGGLSSYNEQFF; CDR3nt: TGTGCCAGCAGAGTGGGCACTAGCGGGGGGCTGAGCTCCTACAATGAGCAGTTCTTC
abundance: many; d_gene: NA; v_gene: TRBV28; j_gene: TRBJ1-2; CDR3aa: CASRPLVTNYGYTF; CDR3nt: TGTGCCAGCCGCCCGCTGGTGACTAACTATGGCTACACCTTC
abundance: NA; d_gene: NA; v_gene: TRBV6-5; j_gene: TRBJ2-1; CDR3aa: CASSSWEGGHYNEQFF; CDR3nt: TGTGCCAGCAGTTCCTGGGAGGGGGGGCATTACAATGAGCAGTTCTTC
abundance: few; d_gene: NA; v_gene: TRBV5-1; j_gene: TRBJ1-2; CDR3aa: CASRPDPLSSNGYTF; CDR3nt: TGCGCCAGCAGGCCAGATCCCCTTAGTTCGAATGGCTACACCTTC